There are many counts of the clone carrying this T cell receptor beta chain. This record comes from a study of T cells in Graves' hyperthyroidism and ophthalmopathy. The source material, RNA transcripts, was used to amplify TCR beta CDR3 regions. First-round RT-PCR of the TCR CDR3 relied on the HTBI primer set. TCRdb independently ran MiXCR on the multiplex PCR reads; one entry per CDR3 protein. The sample records some 270,000 distinct CDR3 sequences, roughly 13% being singletons. Sequenced material: blood. The sequence came from a woman between 40 and 55 years old with Graves' hyperthyroidism.

CDR3 in amino acids: CASSLGGQGSEGYTF. The DNA for the CDR3 is TGTGCCAGCAGCTTAGGCGGACAGGGGTCGGAAGGCTACACCTTC. The chain is built from TRBV7-2 and TRBJ1-2; 9 nucleotides line up with TRBD1. The J segment lost 8 bases and the V segment lost 1 base, leaving 8 bases of the junction unmatched. Germline CDR1 SGHTA, CDR2 FQGNSA. The length of the CDR3 is 15 residues.